Below, 21 T cell receptor beta chains from the same sample are listed, as sequenced in a study of cytomegalovirus exposure and HLA in healthy donors (dated by TCRdb to about 2017). The library was obtained by the immunoSEQ multiplex PCR assay. For the multiplex PCR, a mixture combining 60 forward primers for TCR Vbeta segments and 13 reverse primers for TCR Jbeta segments was used. Imported from immuneACCESS, the table was reduced by TCRdb to in-frame sequences with V and J called. These copies leave out some clones; in studies compared against another copy, an unresolved V gene accounts for under half, and the cause of the remainder is not known. This specimen's table enumerates tens of thousands of clones. The top ten clonotypes cover around 7.1% of the sample. The sequenced sample consisted of PBMCs. Receptors originate from a woman in her 40s in good health and CMV-seronegative.

The J gene is TRBJ1-5, the V gene TRBV7-8; D might be TRBD1 (6 bases). The CDR3 covers 13 residues. Germline-derived CDR1 and CDR2 are SGHVS and FQNEAQ. Deletions cut 2 bases from V and 5 bases from J, with 7 bases between. CDR3 nucleotide sequence: TGTGCCAGCAGCTTACCAGGGGATCAGCCCCAGCATTTT. Translated: CASSLPGDQPQHF. Complete variable domain (other parts from reference TRBV7-8 and TRBJ1-5): GAGVSQSPRYKVAKRGQDVALRCDPISGHVSLFWYQQALGQGPEFLTYFQNEAQLDKSGLPSDRFFAERPEGSVSTLKIQRTQQEDSAVYLCASSLPGDQPQHFGDGTRLSIL.

The chain's CDR3 is CATSKGDFGTDTQYF. CDR3 sequence (DNA): TGTGCCACCAGCAAAGGAGACTTCGGCACAGATACGCAGTATTTT. This chain joins TRBV15 and TRBJ2-3; D is uncertain. This CDR3 is 15 amino acids long. CDR1 and CDR2 (germline): LNHNV, YYDKDF (reference sequence). V lost 4 bases to trimming and J lost 1 base, with 12 bases between them.

The chain recombines TRBV9 with TRBJ2-5, with D perhaps matching TRBD2 (7 bases). The germline V gene has CDR1 SGDLS and CDR2 YYNGEE. Trimming stripped 2 bases from V and 4 bases from J, with 12 bases between. The CDR3 has 14 residues. The CDR3 protein is CASSVSGTSETQYF. DNA of the CDR3: TGTGCCAGCAGCGTGAGCGGGACATCAGAGACCCAGTACTTC.

The V gene is TRBV9, the J gene TRBJ2-7; 8 bases line up with TRBD2. The CDR3 loop spans 15 amino acids. The germline V gene encodes CDR1 SGDLS and CDR2 YYNGEE. V trimming: 0 bases; J trimming: 2 bases; junction bases outside the gene matches: 4. CDR3 sequence (DNA): TGTGCCAGCAGCGTAGACGGACTAGCTACCTACGAGCAGTACTTC. Amino acid sequence: CASSVDGLATYEQYF.

The chain has TRBV25-1 and TRBJ1-2; 7 bases are a match to TRBD1. Per the germline V gene, CDR1 is MGHDK and CDR2 is SYGVNS. V dropped 3 bases and J dropped 8; count of bases not matched to a gene: 18. The CDR3 runs to 17 residues. The CDR3 sequence is CASSDQPLGTAGAGYTF. The CDR3 bases are TGTGCCAGCAGTGATCAACCACTAGGGACAGCCGGAGCCGGCTACACCTTC.

The chain uses TRBV5-1 and TRBJ2-3; 13 bases are shared with TRBD2. This CDR3 is built from 18 residues. Trimming removed 3 bases from V and 1 base from J; junction bases left unmatched: 8. From germline, CDR1 is SGHRS and CDR2 YFSETQ. CDR3 protein: CASSWAAGLAGRTDTQYF. CDR3 in DNA: TGCGCCAGCAGCTGGGCCGCGGGACTAGCGGGGCGCACAGATACGCAGTATTTT.

The J gene is TRBJ2-1, the V gene TRBV18; TRBD1 matches 10 bases. This CDR3 spans 16 amino acids. V lost 0 bases to trimming and J lost 10 bases; unmatched junction nucleotides: 9. Germline loops: CDR1 KGHSH, CDR2 LQKENI. CDR3 in DNA: TGTGCCAGCTCACCACCGGGGACAGGGGAGGTGAGGGAGCAGTTCTTC. Translation: CASSPPGTGEVREQFF.

The chain combines TRBV7-6 with TRBJ2-7, with 10 bases fitting TRBD2. Germline V gene data show CDR1 as SGHVS and CDR2 as FNYEAQ. J gave up 3 bases and V 10 bases, and 6 bases lay outside the gene matches. This CDR3 contains 13 residues. The CDR3 sequence is CATGLAEGYEQYF. Here the CDR3 DNA reads TGTGCCACCGGACTAGCGGAGGGCTACGAGCAGTACTTC.

CDR3 bases: TGCAGTGCTAGGAGCCTCGAGCAGTACTTC. The encoded protein is CSARSLEQYF. V and J are TRBV20-1 and TRBJ2-7; D gene ambiguous. The CDR3 contains 10 residues. The V end was cut by 3 bases, the J end by 6 bases, with 6 bases between. Germline assignment: CDR1 DFQATT and CDR2 SNEGSKA (reference sequence).

The rearrangement joins TRBV4-2 to TRBJ2-3, with D maybe TRBD1 (6 bases). The germline V and J ends were trimmed by 1 base and 4 bases, with 12 bases remaining between them. The CDR3 sequence is 15 residues long. Germline CDR1 LGHNA, CDR2 YNFKEQ. CDR3 bases: TGTGCCAGCAGCCAAGTAACACAGGGCGCAGATACGCAGTATTTT. Amino acid sequence: CASSQVTQGADTQYF.

The rearrangement joins TRBV6-5 to TRBJ2-1, with TRBD1 matching 8 bases. The V gene's germline CDR1 is MNHEY and CDR2 SVGAGI. With V trimmed by 4 bases and J by 4 bases, 6 bases remained unmatched. The CDR3 contains 15 residues. CDR3 in amino acids: CASSFTGQVYNEQFF. The CDR3 nucleotides read TGTGCCAGCAGTTTCACGGGACAGGTTTACAATGAGCAGTTCTTC.

This chain links TRBV2 with TRBJ2-2; the match to TRBD1 covers 9 bases. The CDR3 is 15 residues long. Looked up from germline, CDR1 is SNHLY and CDR2 is FYNNEI. Unmatched junction bases numbered 6, after V lost 6 bases and J lost 4 bases. CDR3 protein: CASRMGQGGTGELFF. The DNA for the CDR3 is TGTGCCAGCAGAATGGGACAGGGAGGCACCGGGGAGCTGTTTTTT.

J is TRBJ2-7 and V is TRBV27; tentative D call: TRBD1 (5 bases). CDR3 size: 12 residues. V lost 5 bases and J lost 4, with 9 bases in between. Germline V gene sequence: CDR1 MNHEY, CDR2 SMNVEV (reference sequence). The chain's CDR3 is CASSGAGYEQYF. CDR3 nucleotides: TGTGCCAGCAGTGGGGCAGGGTACGAGCAGTACTTC.

The V gene is TRBV7-2, the J gene TRBJ2-5; D is perhaps TRBD2 (5 bases). Germline CDR1 is SGHTA and CDR2 is FQGNSA. The CDR3 is 13 residues long. Between the trimmed V and J ends, which lost 5 bases and 4 bases, there was a span of 11 bases. The CDR3 loop is CASSGILGETQYF. The CDR3 nucleotides read TGTGCCAGCAGCGGCATACTAGGAGAGACCCAGTACTTC.

V is TRBV11-2 and J is TRBJ1-1, with 10 bases matching TRBD1. CDR1 is SGHAT and CDR2 is FQNNGV in the germline V gene. The ends lost 6 bases at V and 8 bases at J; junction bases unmatched: 9. The CDR3 is 14 amino acids. The CDR3 protein is CASRATGGGPEAFF. The CDR3 DNA follows: TGTGCCAGCAGGGCGACAGGGGGCGGCCCAGAAGCTTTCTTT.

The chain has TRBV19 and TRBJ2-7; the match to TRBD2 covers 7 bases. The CDR3 loop spans 14 amino acids. The J segment lost 2 bases and the V segment lost 3 bases, leaving 4 bases of the junction unmatched. Germline V gives CDR1 LNHDA, CDR2 SQIVND (reference sequence). The CDR3 nucleotides are TGTGCCAGTAGTATTACAGCGGGACCCTACGAGCAGTACTTC. It yields the protein CASSITAGPYEQYF.

The J gene is TRBJ1-1, the V gene TRBV10-3; a possible D gene is TRBD1 (5 bases). The CDR3 covers 14 residues. Germline CDR1 ENHRY, CDR2 SYGVKD. V gave up 7 bases and J gave up 8 bases, with 20 bases separating them. The CDR3: CAITNSTQGREAFF. CDR3 DNA sequence: TGTGCCATCACCAATTCTACGCAGGGTCGGGAAGCTTTCTTT.

The chain has TRBV6-5 and TRBJ2-3, with TRBD2 matching over 8 bases. Trimming cost V 2 bases and J 5 bases; bases outside gene matches: 9. Germline CDR1 MNHEY, CDR2 SVGAGI. This CDR3 has 16 residues. The CDR3 loop is CASSYDVAGSEDTQYF. CDR3 nucleotide sequence: TGTGCCAGCAGTTACGACGTAGCGGGATCGGAAGATACGCAGTATTTT.

The gene calls are TRBV4-3 and TRBJ2-2, with D perhaps TRBD1 (6 bases). The V end lost 3 bases, the J end lost 0 bases, and 8 bases lay between the germline ends. The CDR3 extends over 15 amino acids. Germline lookup yields CDR1 LGHNA and CDR2 YSLEER. The CDR3 bases are TGCGCCAGCAGCCAGACAGGAGCGAACACCGGGGAGCTGTTTTTT. Protein product: CASSQTGANTGELFF.

The V call is TRBV18, the J call TRBJ1-1; the match to TRBD1 covers 8 bases. Per germline, CDR1 KGHSH and CDR2 LQKENI. This CDR3 is 16 amino acids long. J gave up 0 bases and V 4 bases, and 7 bases lay outside the gene matches. CDR3 nucleotides: TGTGCCAGCTCACTCAGACAGGGGAGTATGAACACTGAAGCTTTCTTT. Its translation is CASSLRQGSMNTEAFF.

The rearrangement links TRBV5-4 to TRBJ2-7; TRBD2 is a possible D gene (5 bases). CDR3 size: 14 residues. The V gene's germline CDR1 is SGHNT and CDR2 YYREEE (reference sequence). The germline V and J ends were trimmed by 4 bases and 6 bases, with 17 bases remaining between them. The CDR3 sequence is CASSRGGLWGEQYF. The CDR3 nucleotides are TGTGCCAGCAGCCGAGGAGGACTGTGGGGCGAGCAGTACTTC. The variable domain in full, with the rest retrieved from reference TRBV5-4 and TRBJ2-7, is ETGVTQSPTHLIKTRGQQVTLRCSSQSGHNTVSWYQQALGQGPQFIFQYYREEENGRGNFPPRFSGLQFPNYSSELNVNALELDDSALYLCASSRGGLWGEQYFGPGTRLTVT.